This TCR beta chain was retrieved from a study of metastatic and nonmetastatic thyroid tumors. Overall study findings and caveats: In blood and tumor, TCR beta diversity was reportedly significantly higher in malignant thyroid tumors than in benign nodules.

In the case of this clone: The antigen remains unidentified.

TCRdb re-clonotyped the PCR reads via MiXCR. In the table there are roughly 36,000 clones, about 25% of which are singletons. Germline V lookup: CDR1 GTSNPN, CDR2 SVGIG (reference sequence). The CDR3 loop spans 14 amino acids. V was clipped by 5 bases and J by 2 bases; unmatched bases: 3. All patients were treatment-naive before thyroid surgery. The receptor comes from a female donor with papillary thyroid cancer or a benign thyroid nodule (not recorded which). Some clones in this sample may be carry-over from other donors' samples. The rearrangement uses TRBV30 and TRBJ1-5; 10 bases fit TRBD1. Sequencing was carried out using blood. CDR3: CAWDRGLGNQPQHF. The CDR3 bases are TGTGCCTGGGACAGGGGGCTTGGCAATCAGCCCCAGCATTTT.